The rows below give T cell receptor beta chains drawn from one sample of a study of monozygotic twins with inflammatory bowel disease. TCRdb reprocessed the 5' RACE reads and keeps a single row for each CDR3 protein, giving no DNA. The sample table includes about 110,000 distinct CDR3 sequences. Source material: blood. Source of these receptors: a human donor with ulcerative colitis or Crohn's disease, or a healthy co-twin of an affected twin (not recorded which). The CDR3 runs from the conserved cysteine through the conserved F or W. The order of the fields is J gene, V gene, CDR3 protein.

J gene: TRBJ2-2; V gene: TRBV4-2; CDR3 protein: CASSQNAAGIGELFF
J gene: TRBJ2-7; V gene: TRBV20-1; CDR3 protein: CSARLAGSEYEQYF
J gene: TRBJ2-5; V gene: TRBV5-1; CDR3 protein: CASSLGLLQETQYF
J gene: TRBJ2-1; V gene: TRBV5-1; CDR3 protein: CASSLAFPTDGSYNEQFF
J gene: TRBJ2-7; V gene: TRBV13; CDR3 protein: CASSAAGAGGLYEQYF
J gene: TRBJ2-7; V gene: TRBV6-1; CDR3 protein: CASSEAGQGYEQYF
J gene: TRBJ2-7; V gene: TRBV6-2/TRBV6-3; CDR3 protein: CASSYPDRGDPYEQYF
J gene: TRBJ2-1; V gene: TRBV20-1; CDR3 protein: CSARVAESGSYNEQFF
J gene: TRBJ2-3; V gene: TRBV19; CDR3 protein: CASSGREFLPKSTDTQYF
J gene: TRBJ2-7; V gene: TRBV9; CDR3 protein: CASSNRARDEQYF
J gene: TRBJ2-1; V gene: TRBV11-3; CDR3 protein: CASSLDRQGDEQFF
J gene: TRBJ2-7; V gene: TRBV20-1; CDR3 protein: CSASDSGRDYEQYF
J gene: TRBJ2-1; V gene: TRBV28; CDR3 protein: CASSPWGLSGNEQFF
J gene: TRBJ2-7; V gene: TRBV20-1; CDR3 protein: CSARDRNSGKYF
J gene: TRBJ1-1; V gene: TRBV7-9; CDR3 protein: CASIQGGTDYLPEAFF
J gene: TRBJ2-3; V gene: TRBV6-2/TRBV6-3; CDR3 protein: CASSYSDGVGDTQYF
J gene: TRBJ2-7; V gene: TRBV5-1; CDR3 protein: CASSEGGLAGEYEQYF
J gene: TRBJ2-7; V gene: TRBV7-9; CDR3 protein: CASSPDRGWYEQYF
J gene: TRBJ2-7; V gene: TRBV11-3; CDR3 protein: CASSIGLAGSYEQYF
J gene: TRBJ2-7; V gene: TRBV12-3/TRBV12-4; CDR3 protein: CASAGTSGSSRYF
J gene: TRBJ2-1; V gene: TRBV28; CDR3 protein: CASSSLRSRGGYNEQFF
J gene: TRBJ1-4; V gene: TRBV7-8; CDR3 protein: CASSLLGGREKLFF
J gene: TRBJ2-1; V gene: TRBV7-9; CDR3 protein: CASSLEAGRQFF
J gene: TRBJ2-5; V gene: TRBV2; CDR3 protein: CASSEQGLLAGKTQYF
J gene: TRBJ2-7; V gene: TRBV5-1; CDR3 protein: CASRPATGDWYEQYF
J gene: TRBJ1-5; V gene: TRBV5-5; CDR3 protein: CASSYRDRVNQPQHF
J gene: TRBJ2-1; V gene: TRBV7-9; CDR3 protein: CASSILTGPSSYNEQFF
J gene: TRBJ2-3; V gene: TRBV27; CDR3 protein: CASSSPRGRDTDTQYF
J gene: TRBJ2-1; V gene: TRBV4-3; CDR3 protein: CASSQVGLDHNEQFF
J gene: TRBJ1-1; V gene: TRBV7-9; CDR3 protein: CASSSGQGEAFF
J gene: TRBJ1-2; V gene: TRBV18; CDR3 protein: CASSLGQGGPTNYGYTF
J gene: TRBJ1-5; V gene: TRBV6-2/TRBV6-3; CDR3 protein: CASSYGTAIGPQHF
J gene: TRBJ2-3; V gene: TRBV10-3; CDR3 protein: CAISESPPASGTDTQYF
J gene: TRBJ2-7; V gene: TRBV7-9; CDR3 protein: CASSFGVRYEQYF
J gene: TRBJ2-1; V gene: TRBV5-4; CDR3 protein: CASSLLLAGVYNEQFF
J gene: TRBJ1-1; V gene: TRBV24-1; CDR3 protein: CATSDTGTGNTEAFF
J gene: TRBJ2-2; V gene: TRBV20-1; CDR3 protein: CSARDINTGELFF
J gene: TRBJ2-5; V gene: TRBV18; CDR3 protein: CASSADTQETQYF
J gene: TRBJ2-3; V gene: TRBV6-2/TRBV6-3; CDR3 protein: CASSIAGGPDTQYF
J gene: TRBJ1-2; V gene: TRBV25-1; CDR3 protein: CASSDGGGLFRYTF
J gene: TRBJ2-1; V gene: TRBV5-1; CDR3 protein: CASSFEPGQGPLMEQFF
J gene: TRBJ1-6; V gene: TRBV6-5; CDR3 protein: CASRNSGDSPLHF
J gene: TRBJ2-7; V gene: TRBV4-2; CDR3 protein: CASSQGRQGHHEQYF
J gene: TRBJ2-3; V gene: TRBV20-1; CDR3 protein: CSASAVTDTQYF
J gene: TRBJ2-7; V gene: TRBV29-1; CDR3 protein: CSAAEAGETYYEQYF
J gene: TRBJ2-7; V gene: TRBV29-1; CDR3 protein: CSVVGTPSYEQYF
J gene: TRBJ2-3; V gene: TRBV12-3/TRBV12-4; CDR3 protein: CASSLPGVLPGQYF
J gene: TRBJ2-2; V gene: TRBV5-1; CDR3 protein: CASTRGDTGELFF
J gene: TRBJ1-2; V gene: TRBV5-1; CDR3 protein: CASRIGSTWGYGYTF